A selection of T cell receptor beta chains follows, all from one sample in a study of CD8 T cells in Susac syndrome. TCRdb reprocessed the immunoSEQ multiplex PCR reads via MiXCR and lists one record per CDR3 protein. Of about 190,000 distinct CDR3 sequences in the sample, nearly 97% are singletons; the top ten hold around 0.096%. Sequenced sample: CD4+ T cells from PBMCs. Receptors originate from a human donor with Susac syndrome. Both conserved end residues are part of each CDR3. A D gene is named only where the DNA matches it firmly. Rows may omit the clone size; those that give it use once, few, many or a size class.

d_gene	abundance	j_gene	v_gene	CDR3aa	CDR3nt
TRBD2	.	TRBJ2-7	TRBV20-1	CSAPQQTSGTYEQYF	TGCAGTGCTCCCCAGCAGACTAGCGGGACCTACGAGCAGTACTTC
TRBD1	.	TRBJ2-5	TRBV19	CASSIRDRAQTQYF	TGTGCCAGTAGTATAAGGGACAGGGCACAGACCCAGTACTTC
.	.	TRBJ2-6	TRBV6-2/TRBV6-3	CASSGANVLTF	TGTGCCAGCTCTGGGGCCAACGTCCTGACTTTC
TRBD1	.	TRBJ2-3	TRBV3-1	CASSQGGTGGAGDTQYF	TGTGCCAGCAGCCAAGGAGGGACAGGGGGGGCGGGAGATACGCAGTATTTT
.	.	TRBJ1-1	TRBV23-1	CATVNAGMNTEAFF	TGCGCCACCGTGAACGCGGGGATGAACACTGAAGCTTTCTTT
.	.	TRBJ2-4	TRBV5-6	CASSRGPEAKNIQYF	TGTGCCAGCAGCCGGGGACCCGAAGCCAAAAACATTCAGTACTTC
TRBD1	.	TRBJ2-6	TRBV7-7	CASSASGGSGANVLTF	TGTGCCAGCAGCGCATCAGGGGGCTCTGGGGCCAACGTCCTGACTTTC
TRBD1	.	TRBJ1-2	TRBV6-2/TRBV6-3	CASSQRSGTGDLNYGYTF	TGTGCCAGCAGTCAACGATCCGGGACAGGGGACCTGAACTATGGCTACACCTTC
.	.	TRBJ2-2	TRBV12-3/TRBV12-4	CASSLSTRTGSGELFF	TGTGCCAGCAGTTTGAGCACGCGTACTGGATCCGGGGAGCTGTTTTTT
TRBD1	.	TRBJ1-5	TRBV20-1	CSARPGQGDRPQHF	TGCAGTGCTAGACCCGGACAGGGGGATCGGCCCCAGCATTTT
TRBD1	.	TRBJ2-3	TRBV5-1	CASSLDRGSADTQYF	TGCGCCAGCAGCTTGGACAGGGGGAGTGCAGATACGCAGTATTTT
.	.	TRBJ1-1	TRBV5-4	CASSLDPYSGVDTEAFF	TGTGCCAGCAGTCTTGACCCGTACTCAGGGGTTGACACTGAAGCTTTCTTT
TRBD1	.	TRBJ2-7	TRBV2	CASHGTGGKEQYF	TGTGCCAGCCATGGGACAGGGGGCAAAGAGCAGTACTTC
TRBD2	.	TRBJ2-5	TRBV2	CASTGRRGRQETQYF	TGTGCCAGCACCGGGAGGCGGGGGAGACAAGAGACCCAGTACTTC
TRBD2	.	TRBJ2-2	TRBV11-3	CASSLNSGGNTGELFF	TGTGCCAGCAGCTTAAATAGCGGGGGGAACACCGGGGAGCTGTTTTTT
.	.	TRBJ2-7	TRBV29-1	CSVGGKNSYEQYF	TGCAGCGTTGGAGGGAAGAACTCCTACGAGCAGTACTTC
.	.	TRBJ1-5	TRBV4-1	CASSSGIYNQPQHF	TGCGCCAGCAGCTCAGGGATCTACAATCAGCCCCAGCATTTT
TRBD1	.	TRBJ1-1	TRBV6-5	CATQDRGRVGTEAFF	TGTGCCACCCAGGACAGGGGGCGAGTGGGCACTGAAGCTTTCTTT
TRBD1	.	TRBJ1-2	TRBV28	CASGPGTGGLRGYTF	TGTGCCAGCGGTCCGGGGACAGGGGGCTTGAGGGGCTACACCTTC
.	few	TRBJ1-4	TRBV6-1	CASRKTNGEKLFF	TGTGCCAGCAGGAAGACGAATGGGGAAAAACTGTTTTTT
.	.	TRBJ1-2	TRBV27	CASSPGGGKGYTF	TGTGCCAGCAGTCCCGGGGGGGGTAAGGGCTACACCTTC
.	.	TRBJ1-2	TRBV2	CASSLRLPGANYGYTF	TGTGCCAGCAGTCTTCGATTACCGGGAGCTAACTATGGCTACACCTTC
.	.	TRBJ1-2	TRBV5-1	CASSLGGRFTYGYTF	TGCGCCAGCAGCTTGGGGGGGCGCTTCACCTATGGCTACACCTTC
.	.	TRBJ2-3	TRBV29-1	CSVLRGTSSTQYF	TGCAGCGTGCTCCGAGGGACTTCGAGTACGCAGTATTTT
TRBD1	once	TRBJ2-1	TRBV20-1	CSARGQGIYNEQFF	TGCAGTGCTAGAGGACAGGGTATCTACAATGAGCAGTTCTTC
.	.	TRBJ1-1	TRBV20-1	CSARPGHRNTEAFF	TGCAGTGCCAGACCGGGACACAGGAACACTGAAGCTTTCTTT
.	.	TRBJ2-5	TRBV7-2	CASSFAYEETQYF	TGTGCCAGCAGCTTTGCTTACGAAGAGACCCAGTACTTC
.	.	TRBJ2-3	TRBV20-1	CSGTLAATQYF	TGCAGTGGGACCTTAGCGGCTACGCAGTATTTT
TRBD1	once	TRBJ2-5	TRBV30	CAWSITGGAETQYF	TGTGCCTGGAGTATTACAGGGGGCGCGGAGACCCAGTACTTC
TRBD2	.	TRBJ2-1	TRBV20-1	CSARASGGGEQFF	TGCAGTGCTAGAGCCAGCGGGGGAGGTGAGCAGTTCTTC
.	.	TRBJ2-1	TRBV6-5	CASSYQRTALLYNEQFF	TGTGCCAGCAGTTACCAAAGGACAGCCTTACTGTACAATGAGCAGTTCTTC